This T cell receptor beta chain was identified in a study of memory CD4+ T cells and cytomegalovirus serostatus. Study overall: Healthy Belgian adult donors included about 10 CMV-positive and 24 CMV-negative people.

Study-wide points: Suggested: most of the CMV-linked TCR signature lies in CD4+ memory cells. Of 150 to 200 reported CMV TCRbeta sequences, roughly 70 were found in memory CD4+ repertoires.

Comments on this clone: Its specificity is unknown.

The sort gate was single viable CD3+CD4+CD8-CD45RO+ cells for memory CD4+ T cells. Sequencing used immunoSEQ multiplex PCR; TCRdb keeps in-frame clones, though not all of them. The sample yields 28,000 or so clones, approximately 80% seen once. The sample was memory CD4+ T cells from blood. The sequence was collected from an adult in good health and CMV-seronegative.

CDR3 amino acids: CATLRQSSYNEQFF. In DNA, the CDR3 is TGTGCCACCTTACGACAGAGCTCCTACAATGAGCAGTTCTTC. The J gene is TRBJ2-1, the V gene TRBV6-6; D is perhaps TRBD1 (5 bases). Trimming stripped 10 bases from V and 0 bases from J, with 13 bases between. CDR1 MNHNY and CDR2 SVGAGI come from the germline V gene (reference sequence). The CDR3 sequence is 14 residues long.